Below, 20 T cell receptor beta chains from the same sample are listed, as sequenced in a study of blood T cells in healthy people across ages. The use of a sample-barcoded 5' primer and a J-beta primer mix characterized a second PCR of roughly 7 to 11 cycles. TCRdb passed the 5' RACE reads through MiXCR, listing each CDR3 protein once. The sample gives hundreds of thousands of distinct CDR3 sequences, 46% of which show up once; around a sixth is in the top ten. Sample: blood. The receptors stem from an older man in good health.

The V and J genes are TRBV2 and TRBJ2-3; 7 bases are shared with TRBD1. CDR1 SNHLY and CDR2 FYNNEI come from the germline V gene. The CDR3 has 15 amino acids. The junction had 7 bases not matched to a gene; V was cut back by 3 bases and J by 4 bases. DNA for the CDR3: TGTGCCAGCAGTGATAGGGACAGAGTTCCAGATACGCAGTATTTT. Translated, it gives CASSDRDRVPDTQYF.

The V gene is TRBV15, the J gene TRBJ2-1; D is ambiguous. V shed 0 bases and J shed 4 bases, with 13 bases lying between them. Looked up from germline, CDR1 is LNHNV and CDR2 is YYDKDF (reference sequence). The CDR3 contains 16 residues. The CDR3 reads CATSRDTRTAYNEQFF. The CDR3 nucleotides are TGTGCCACCAGCAGAGATACAAGGACGGCATACAATGAGCAGTTCTTC.

The genes are TRBV4-2 and TRBJ2-3, with TRBD2 matching over 8 bases. The CDR3 length is 17 residues. Looked up from germline, CDR1 is LGHNA and CDR2 is YNFKEQ. J lost 4 bases, V lost 1 base, and 10 bases had no gene match. The CDR3 DNA follows: TGTGCCAGCAGCCAAGCTCCCGGGAGGGTTCGGCCAGATACGCAGTATTTT. Protein product: CASSQAPGRVRPDTQYF.

This clonotype was picked up a small number of times. This sequence joins TRBV5-1 and TRBJ2-7, with D hard to call. V was clipped by 2 bases and J by 3 bases, with 9 bases between them. Germline CDR1 and CDR2: SGHRS and YFSETQ. This CDR3 has 13 residues. As DNA, the CDR3 is TGCGCCAGCAGCTTAACACCGAACTACGAGCAGTACTTC. It encodes CASSLTPNYEQYF.

The gene calls are TRBV12-3 or TRBV12-4 and TRBJ1-2; possibly TRBD1 for D (5 bases). V was trimmed by 3 bases and J by 5 bases, leaving 13 bases between them. The CDR3 sequence is 14 residues long. The CDR3 sequence: CASSFLSAGYGYTF. CDR3 in DNA: TGTGCCAGCAGTTTTTTGTCGGCAGGGTATGGCTACACCTTC.

This clonotype has more than one count but fewer than ten. This chain connects TRBV7-9 to TRBJ1-2; 7 bases match TRBD1. This CDR3 has 15 amino acids. V was clipped by 5 bases and J by 4 bases; unmatched bases: 10. From germline, CDR1 is SEHNR and CDR2 FQNEAQ (reference sequence). This CDR3 is CASSADSGQFYGYTF. DNA for the CDR3: TGTGCCAGCAGCGCAGACTCGGGACAGTTCTATGGCTACACCTTC. Full variable domain (remainder filled in from reference TRBV7-9 and TRBJ1-2): DTGVSQNPRHKITKRGQNVTFRCDPISEHNRLYWYRQTLGQGPEFLTYFQNEAQLEKSRLLSDRFSAERPKGSFSTLEIQRTEQGDSAMYLCASSADSGQFYGYTFGSGTRLTVV.

This clonotype was observed a single time. The V call is TRBV5-1, the J call TRBJ1-1, with a possible D match to TRBD1 (5 bases). CDR1 is SGHRS and CDR2 is YFSETQ in the germline V gene. V was pared by 4 bases and J by 2 bases, with 12 bases between. There are 14 residues in the CDR3. Here the CDR3 DNA reads TGCGCCAGCAGCCTAACACAGGCAAACACTGAAGCTTTCTTT. This sequence encodes CASSLTQANTEAFF.

About this clonotype: A read error is possible here, since a much larger clone lies one base away. The chain couples TRBV7-9 to TRBJ2-1, with D perhaps assigned TRBD1 or TRBD2 (5 bases each). The end of the DNA aligns better with TRBJ2-7, so the J call may be wrong. The germline gives CDR1 SEHNR, CDR2 FQNEAQ (reference sequence). The CDR3 length is 15 residues. CDR3 DNA: TGTGCCAGCAGCTTAGGGGGGAGCGCCTTAAATGAGCAGTACTTC. Translating gives CASSLGGSALNEQYF.

The chain uses TRBV6-1 and TRBJ1-1; D gene uncertain. This CDR3 is built from 16 residues. Germline CDR1 MNHNS, CDR2 SASEGT. Trimming stripped 3 bases from V and 3 bases from J, with 17 bases between. The DNA of the CDR3 is TGTGCCAGCAGTGAGACTACCGGCTACCTGGACACTGAAGCTTTCTTT. This encodes CASSETTGYLDTEAFF.

The V and J genes are TRBV27 and TRBJ2-2; tentatively, D is TRBD1 (6 bases). Trimming shortened V by 0 bases and J by 2 bases, and 10 bases separated the two germline ends. Per germline, CDR1 MNHEY and CDR2 SMNVEV (reference sequence). This CDR3 is 16 amino acids long. The CDR3 DNA sequence: TGTGCCAGCAGTTTATCAGGGACACACAACACCGGGGAGCTGTTTTTT. It translates to CASSLSGTHNTGELFF.

The chain is built from TRBV29-1 and TRBJ2-3; D unclear. CDR3 length equals 11 residues. In germline, CDR1 is SQVTM, CDR2 ANQGSEA. V was shortened by 4 bases and J by 3 bases, with 5 bases between the two germline ends. The CDR3 is CSVGFTDTQYF. CDR3 bases: TGCAGCGTTGGCTTTACAGATACGCAGTATTTT.

V and J are TRBV6-2 or TRBV6-3 and TRBJ2-1; D ambiguous. V lost 3 bases and J lost 7, with 7 bases in between. CDR3 length: 12 residues. Germline V gives CDR1 MNHEY, CDR2 SVGEGT. The CDR3 bases are TGTGCCAGCAGTTATATGGTAAATGAGCAGTTCTTC. This codes for CASSYMVNEQFF.

This clonotype was detected only a few times. V and J are TRBV24-1 and TRBJ2-5, with TRBD2 matching 10 bases. Germline CDR1 reads KGHDR; CDR2 reads SFDVKD. Trimming at V came to 2 bases and at J to 11 bases, leaving 16 bases not matched to a gene. CDR3 size: 17 residues. The chain's CDR3 is CATSDSIGLAVNNEQYF. The DNA of the CDR3 is TGTGCCACCAGTGATTCTATCGGACTAGCGGTGAATAATGAGCAGTACTTC.

The table lists this clonotype with a count of one. This chain joins TRBV15 and TRBJ1-2; D gene unclear. CDR1 and CDR2 (germline): LNHNV, YYDKDF (reference sequence). V shed 0 bases and J shed 8 bases, with 19 bases lying between them. This CDR3 contains 16 residues. CDR3 in DNA: TGTGCCACCAGCAGAGATCGGTTGGTCGGCCCCGGGGGCTACACCTTC. Translated: CATSRDRLVGPGGYTF.

The V gene is TRBV20-1, the J gene TRBJ2-7, with no clear D. From germline, CDR1 is DFQATT and CDR2 SNEGSKA (reference sequence). The CDR3 runs to 12 residues. V was clipped by 8 bases and J by 3 bases, with 14 bases between them. The DNA of the CDR3 is TGCAGTTCACTGGGATTAGGCTACGAGCAGTACTTC. It codes for CSSLGLGYEQYF.

The chain has TRBV7-2 and TRBJ2-3, with 10 bases aligning to TRBD1. The CDR3 consists of 13 residues. With 5 bases clipped from V and 11 bases from J, the junction kept 7 bases outside the gene matches. Germline-derived CDR1 and CDR2 are SGHTA and FQGNSA. As DNA, the CDR3 is TGTGCCAGCAGCCCACAGGGACAGGGGTGGCAGTATTTT. Translated, it gives CASSPQGQGWQYF.

The V and J genes are TRBV29-1 and TRBJ2-3; 7 nucleotides align to TRBD2. Germline CDR1 SQVTM, CDR2 ANQGSEA. There are 12 residues in the CDR3. The junction had 5 bases not matched to a gene; V was cut back by 2 bases and J by 9 bases. The CDR3 sequence is CSVEMGGETQYF. CDR3 bases: TGCAGCGTTGAAATGGGGGGGGAGACGCAGTATTTT.

This clonotype was detected many times. J is TRBJ2-5 and V is TRBV6-6, with D uncertain. CDR3 length: 14 residues. V shed 5 bases and J shed 5 bases, with 15 bases lying between them. Germline-derived CDR1 and CDR2 are MNHNY and SVGAGI (reference sequence). The DNA for the CDR3 is TGTGCCAGCAGTGTCCAGCTGGGGTCGGAGACCCAGTACTTC. Protein: CASSVQLGSETQYF.

This clonotype was found a few times. The V call is TRBV20-1, the J call TRBJ2-1, with D perhaps TRBD1 or TRBD2 (5 bases each). Germline values: CDR1 DFQATT, CDR2 SNEGSKA (reference sequence). The CDR3 has 14 amino acids. V lost 5 bases and J lost 5, with 16 bases in between. The CDR3 nucleotides are TGCAGTGCTGAAACGTCCGGGACGGACAATGAGCAGTTCTTC. Protein sequence: CSAETSGTDNEQFF.

Notes on this clonotype: The junction departs from the called germline gene at one end, perhaps through a read error. The gene calls are TRBV29-1 and TRBJ2-1; D is ambiguous. The CDR3 contains 12 residues. Germline V gene data show CDR1 as SQVTM and CDR2 as ANQGSEA. The CDR3, as DNA: TGCAGCGTTGGAGAACTTTACAATAAGCAGTTCTTC. This gives the protein CSVGELYNKQFF.